This TCR beta chain comes out of a study of blood T cells in healthy people across ages. The germline V and J ends were trimmed by 4 bases and 2 bases, with 11 bases remaining between them. In germline, CDR1 is SQVTM, CDR2 ANQGSEA. CDR3 length: 13 residues. The use of a sample-barcoded 5' primer and a J-beta primer mix characterized a second PCR of about 7 to 12 cycles. TCRdb reprocessed the 5' RACE reads with MiXCR, giving one entry per CDR3 protein. The sample lists 750,000 to 950,000 distinct CDR3 sequences; around 29% were seen once. These sequences were also reported in another study, on T cells of mothers and their children.

The sample was blood. This receptor was identified in a woman between 35 and 50 years old in good health. The V and J genes are TRBV29-1 and TRBJ1-1; D is uncertain. This chain's CDR3 is CSVGGRKNTEAFF. As DNA, the CDR3 is TGCAGCGTTGGGGGAAGGAAAAACACTGAAGCTTTCTTT.